The 27 T cell receptor beta chains presented below share a single source sample, sequenced in a study of sequential checkpoint blockade in melanoma. Treatment here: randomized to nivolumab then ipilimumab (arm A) or the reverse (arm B). Method: immunoSEQ multiplex PCR; TCRdb's copy keeps in-frame clones and lacks some. The top ten hold 6.5% to 8% of the sample, which has a few thousand clones, 35% to 40% seen once. The specimen was tumor tissue (inferred from file names), collected from a patient given nivolumab and ipilimumab in sequence. The source of these receptors is a human donor with melanoma.

The chain combines TRBV9 with TRBJ2-5; D ambiguous. The CDR3 consists of 12 residues. Trimming shortened V by 5 bases and J by 5 bases, and 10 bases separated the two germline ends. Germline-derived CDR1 and CDR2 are SGDLS and YYNGEE. This chain's CDR3 is CASSLEGETQYF. DNA of the CDR3: TGTGCCAGCAGTTTAGAAGGGGAGACCCAGTACTTC. Filled out from reference TRBV9 and TRBJ2-5, the complete variable domain reads DSGVTQTPKHLITATGQRVTLRCSPRSGDLSVYWYQQSLDQGLQFLIQYYNGEERAKGNILERFSAQQFPDLHSELNLSSLELGDSALYFCASSLEGETQYFGPGTRLLVL.

This clone occurred a few times. This chain joins TRBV11-3 and TRBJ1-4; D unresolved. Trimming shortened V by 5 bases and J by 8 bases, and 18 bases separated the two germline ends. CDR1 and CDR2 (germline): SGHNT, YENEEA. There are 15 residues in the CDR3. CDR3 in DNA: TGTGCCAGCAGCCAATCCTTCGGAGGAGGAGAAAAACTGTTTTTT. Amino acid sequence: CASSQSFGGGEKLFF.

This clone was seen a few times. This chain connects TRBV10-3 to TRBJ2-3; no clear D gene. Per the germline V gene, CDR1 is ENHRY and CDR2 is SYGVKD. The CDR3 spans 14 residues. The V end lost 10 bases, the J end lost 4 bases, and 18 bases lay between the germline ends. CDR3 loop: CASGSLGYPDTQYF. The CDR3 DNA follows: TGTGCCAGCGGAAGTCTGGGCTACCCAGATACGCAGTATTTT.

This clone has a handful of counts. The genes are TRBV11-3 and TRBJ2-1, with 11 positions matching TRBD2. The CDR3 covers 17 residues. Germline-derived CDR1 and CDR2 are SGHNT and YENEEA. V lost 5 bases, J lost 9 bases, and 15 bases stayed unmatched. The DNA for the CDR3 is TGTGCCAGCAGCCCCCCCGGGAGGACTAGCGGGTTTTCTGAGCAGTTCTTC. Its translation: CASSPPGRTSGFSEQFF.

This clone has only a few counts. The CDR3 sequence: CASSEVAGGPDTQYF. The DNA of the CDR3 is TGTGCCAGCAGTGAGGTAGCGGGAGGGCCAGATACGCAGTATTTT. The chain links TRBV6-8 to TRBJ2-3; the match to TRBD2 covers 11 bases. This CDR3 has 15 residues. The V gene end was trimmed by 5 bases and the J gene end by 4 bases; junction bases not matched to a gene: 5. The germline gives CDR1 MNHGY, CDR2 SAAAGT.

The chain links TRBV10-2 to TRBJ1-1; tentatively, D is TRBD1 (6 bases). Germline V lookup: CDR1 WSHSY, CDR2 SAAADI. This CDR3 has 17 amino acids. V was trimmed by 6 bases and J by 0 bases, leaving 20 bases between them. CDR3 residues: CASSRGGTQGMNTEAFF. CDR3 coding DNA: TGCGCCAGCAGCCGAGGGGGGACTCAGGGAATGAACACTGAAGCTTTCTTT.

The CDR3 DNA reads TGTGCCAGTCGGCTAGCGGGAGAGACCCAGTACTTC. Its translation: CASRLAGETQYF. This chain joins TRBV19 and TRBJ2-5, with 8 bases fitting TRBD2. The ends lost 8 bases at V and 4 bases at J; junction bases unmatched: 3. Germline V gives CDR1 LNHDA, CDR2 SQIVND (reference sequence). There are 12 residues in the CDR3.

The chain carries TRBV19 and TRBJ1-1; D is possibly TRBD1 (6 bases). The CDR3 is made up of 13 amino acids. The V end lost 6 bases, the J end lost 2 bases, and 10 bases lay between the germline ends. Germline V lookup: CDR1 LNHDA, CDR2 SQIVND (reference sequence). CDR3 amino acids: CASRTGPNTEAFF. The CDR3 nucleotides are TGTGCCAGTAGGACAGGCCCAAACACTGAAGCTTTCTTT.

The V and J genes are TRBV29-1 and TRBJ2-7, with a tentative D call TRBD2 (5 bases). Germline CDR1 SQVTM, CDR2 ANQGSEA. The CDR3 is 12 residues long. CDR3 bases: TGCAACCTAAGGGAGAGCTCCTACGAGCAGTACTTC. Its protein product is CNLRESSYEQYF.

The chain employs TRBV6-8 and TRBJ1-2, with 8 positions matching TRBD1. Germline values: CDR1 MNHGY, CDR2 SAAAGT. The V gene end was trimmed by 5 bases and the J gene end by 8 bases; junction bases not matched to a gene: 10. The CDR3 is made up of 14 amino acids. CDR3 in amino acids: CASSGGRTGYGYTF. CDR3 coding DNA: TGTGCCAGCAGTGGGGGGAGGACAGGGTACGGCTACACCTTC.

V usage is TRBV19 and J usage is TRBJ2-2; unclear D gene. Looked up from germline, CDR1 is LNHDA and CDR2 is SQIVND (reference sequence). The CDR3 contains 13 residues. The V and J ends lost 3 bases and 1 base respectively, with 3 bases between them. CDR3 nucleotides: TGTGCCAGTAGTATCGAGAACACCGGGGAGCTGTTTTTT. Protein product: CASSIENTGELFF.

The J gene is TRBJ2-2, the V gene TRBV11-3; 11 bases map to TRBD2. Looked up from germline, CDR1 is SGHNT and CDR2 is YENEEA. J gave up 5 bases and V 1 base, and 9 bases lay outside the gene matches. The CDR3 extends over 18 amino acids. The CDR3, as DNA: TGTGCCAGCAGCTTAGGACTAGCGGGAACGGTTCGGACCGGGGAGCTGTTTTTT. It is translated as CASSLGLAGTVRTGELFF.

This chain connects TRBV28 to TRBJ2-2; a possible D gene is TRBD1 (5 bases). CDR3 length: 14 amino acids. CDR1 and CDR2 (germline): MDHEN, SYDVKM. Between the trimmed V and J ends, which lost 6 bases and 6 bases, there was a span of 14 bases. The CDR3 nucleotides read TGTGCCAGCAGGCCACCACAGGATGCCGGGGAGCTGTTTTTT. Amino acid sequence: CASRPPQDAGELFF.

The V and J genes are TRBV11-3 and TRBJ2-7, with D possibly matching TRBD2 (6 bases). CDR1 SGHNT and CDR2 YENEEA come from the germline V gene. This CDR3 has 15 amino acids. V gave up 2 bases and J gave up 0 bases, with 11 bases separating them. This CDR3 is CASSLHGGSSYEQYF. CDR3 nucleotides: TGTGCCAGCAGCTTACATGGGGGGAGCTCCTACGAGCAGTACTTC. The entire variable domain, with the rest obtained from reference TRBV11-3 and TRBJ2-7, is as follows: EAGVVQSPRYKIIEKKQPVAFWCNPISGHNTLYWYLQNLGQGPELLIRYENEEAVDDSQLPKDRFSAERLKGVDSTLKIQPAELGDSAVYLCASSLHGGSSYEQYFGPGTRLTVT.

This chain joins TRBV5-1 and TRBJ2-1, with no clear D. The CDR3 is made up of 15 amino acids. Looked up from germline, CDR1 is SGHRS and CDR2 is YFSETQ. V was cut by 5 bases and J by 12 bases, with 24 bases left in between. The CDR3 here is CASRYTPTNEVGQFF. As DNA, the CDR3 is TGCGCCAGCAGATACACGCCAACAAATGAGGTTGGGCAGTTCTTC.

This clone is labeled as medium-sized (0.01 to 0.1%). The chain joins TRBV11-3 to TRBJ2-5; D call uncertain. From germline, CDR1 is SGHNT and CDR2 YENEEA. Trimming shortened V by 5 bases and J by 5 bases, and 18 bases separated the two germline ends. There are 15 residues in the CDR3. The CDR3: CASSQPPYPGETQYF. The CDR3 DNA reads as TGTGCCAGCAGCCAACCCCCTTATCCCGGGGAGACCCAGTACTTC.

The chain links TRBV19 to TRBJ2-1, with a possible D match to TRBD1 (5 bases). The germline V and J ends were trimmed by 4 bases and 7 bases, with 14 bases remaining between them. CDR3 length: 14 amino acids. Germline CDR1 LNHDA, CDR2 SQIVND (reference sequence). CDR3 sequence (DNA): TGTGCCAGTAGTAGTCAGGGTATGGTAAATGAGCAGTTCTTC. Encoded protein: CASSSQGMVNEQFF.

This clone was observed a few times. V and J are TRBV11-3 and TRBJ2-7; TRBD2 matches at 11 bases. CDR1 and CDR2 from the germline V gene are SGHNT and YENEEA. This CDR3 is 14 amino acids long. The ends lost 5 bases at V and 4 bases at J; junction bases unmatched: 4. This CDR3 reads CASSPRLAGYEQYF. DNA of the CDR3: TGTGCCAGCAGCCCCCGACTAGCGGGGTACGAGCAGTACTTC.

This chain's CDR3 is CASSITGISTGELFF. Written as DNA, the CDR3 is TGTGCCAGTAGTATAACCGGGATAAGCACCGGGGAGCTGTTTTTT. The chain uses TRBV19 and TRBJ2-2; a weak D match, TRBD2 (5 bases). Trimming removed 2 bases at V and 4 bases at J, with 11 bases between. CDR1 is LNHDA and CDR2 is SQIVND in the germline V gene (reference sequence). This CDR3 contains 15 residues. The variable domain in full, with the rest retrieved from reference TRBV19 and TRBJ2-2, is DGGITQSPKYLFRKEGQNVTLSCEQNLNHDAMYWYRQDPGQGLRLIYYSQIVNDFQKGDIAEGYSVSREKKESFPLTVTSAQKNPTAFYLCASSITGISTGELFFGEGSRLTVL.

This clone occurred a few times. The chain uses TRBV2 and TRBJ2-3, with TRBD2 matching 7 bases. CDR3 length equals 15 residues. V was pared by 5 bases and J by 4 bases, with 9 bases of the junction left unmatched. Germline CDR1 and CDR2: SNHLY and FYNNEI. The DNA of the CDR3 is TGTGCCAGCAGTATAAAAGCGGGGCGTTCAGATACGCAGTATTTT. This translates into CASSIKAGRSDTQYF.

This chain links TRBV29-1 with TRBJ2-1, with 12 bases aligning to TRBD2. CDR3 length: 15 amino acids. Germline CDR1 reads SQVTM; CDR2 reads ANQGSEA. V lost 6 bases to trimming and J lost 6 bases; unmatched junction nucleotides: 9. CDR3 protein: CSVVTGTSGLNEQFF. CDR3 bases: TGCAGCGTCGTAACCGGGACTAGCGGGCTCAATGAGCAGTTCTTC.

V gene TRBV28 combines with J gene TRBJ2-3, with a tentative D call TRBD2 (6 bases). Germline-derived CDR1 and CDR2 are MDHEN and SYDVKM. This CDR3 is built from 16 residues. Trimming removed 5 bases at V and 3 bases at J, with 18 bases between. The CDR3 nucleotides read TGTGCCAGCAGTACCCGTAGCCGCGGGGTAACAGATACGCAGTATTTT. Translating gives CASSTRSRGVTDTQYF. The variable domain in full, with the rest retrieved from reference TRBV28 and TRBJ2-3, is DVKVTQSSRYLVKRTGEKVFLECVQDMDHENMFWYRQDPGLGLRLIYFSYDVKMKEKGDIPEGYSVSREKKERFSLILESASTNQTSMYLCASSTRSRGVTDTQYFGPGTRLTVL.

V gene TRBV11-3 combines with J gene TRBJ2-1, with D perhaps assigned TRBD1 or TRBD2 (5 bases each). Germline V gives CDR1 SGHNT, CDR2 YENEEA. The V and J ends lost 6 bases and 0 bases respectively, with 18 bases between them. The CDR3 runs 17 residues. Here the CDR3 reads CASRGRVVMDSYNEQFF. The CDR3 DNA follows: TGTGCCAGCAGGGGACGGGTAGTGATGGACTCCTACAATGAGCAGTTCTTC.

In its sample, this clone was seen once. The rearrangement uses TRBV29-1 and TRBJ1-5, with a possible D match to TRBD1 (5 bases). Trimming left V 4 bases short and J 4 bases short, with 8 bases between. Germline lookup yields CDR1 SQVTM and CDR2 ANQGSEA. The CDR3 loop spans 12 amino acids. The chain's CDR3 is CSVVEGNQPQHF. The CDR3 bases are TGCAGCGTTGTCGAGGGGAATCAGCCCCAGCATTTT.

The rearrangement uses TRBV6-8 and TRBJ2-1; a weak D match, TRBD2 (5 bases). Trimming shortened V by 0 bases and J by 9 bases, and 9 bases separated the two germline ends. Per the germline V gene, CDR1 is MNHGY and CDR2 is SAAAGT. CDR3 length: 13 residues. CDR3 protein: CASSYSTRSEQFF. The CDR3 DNA follows: TGTGCCAGCAGTTACTCTACTAGGAGTGAGCAGTTCTTC.

The chain joins TRBV14 to TRBJ2-7; 7 bases line up with TRBD2. CDR1 is SGHDN and CDR2 is FVKESK in the germline V gene. CDR3 size: 18 residues. The V segment lost 2 bases and the J segment 6 bases; nucleotides outside the gene matches: 19. For the CDR3, the DNA is TGTGCCAGCAGCCAAAAAGCGGGATATGGACTCTTCTTCGTCGAGCAGTACTTC. This codes for CASSQKAGYGLFFVEQYF.

This clone was counted a few times. The genes are TRBV11-3 and TRBJ1-2; D gene uncertain. CDR1 and CDR2 (germline): SGHNT, YENEEA. The ends were cut back, 5 bases at V and 2 bases at J, with 15 bases in the middle. CDR3 length: 15 amino acids. The CDR3 DNA is TGTGCCAGCAGCCCAGCGGCCTTCGGGAACTATGGCTACACCTTC. It specifies CASSPAAFGNYGYTF.